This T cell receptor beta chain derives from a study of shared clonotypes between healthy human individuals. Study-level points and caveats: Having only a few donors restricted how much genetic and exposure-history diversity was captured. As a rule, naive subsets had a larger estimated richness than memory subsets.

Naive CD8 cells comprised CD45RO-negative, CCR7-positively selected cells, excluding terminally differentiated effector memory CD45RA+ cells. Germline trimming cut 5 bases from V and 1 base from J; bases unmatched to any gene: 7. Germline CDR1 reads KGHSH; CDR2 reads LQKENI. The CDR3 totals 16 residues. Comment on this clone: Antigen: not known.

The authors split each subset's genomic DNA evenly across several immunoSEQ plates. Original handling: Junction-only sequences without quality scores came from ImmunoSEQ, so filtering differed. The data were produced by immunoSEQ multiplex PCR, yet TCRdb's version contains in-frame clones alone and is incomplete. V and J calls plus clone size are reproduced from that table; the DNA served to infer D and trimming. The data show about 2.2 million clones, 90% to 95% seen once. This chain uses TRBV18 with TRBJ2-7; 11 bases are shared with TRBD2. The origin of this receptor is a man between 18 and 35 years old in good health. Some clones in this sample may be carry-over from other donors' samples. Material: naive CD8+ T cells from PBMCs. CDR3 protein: CASSALTSGSSYEQYF. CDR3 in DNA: TGTGCCAGCTCAGCGCTTACTAGCGGGAGTTCCTACGAGCAGTACTTC.